The 30 T cell receptor beta chains in this list originate from one sample, sequenced in a study of T cell responses to AZD1222 COVID-19 vaccine (dated by TCRdb to 2020 to 2022). The library was prepared using the immunoSEQ multiplex PCR assay. TCRdb mirrors the immuneACCESS table, restricted to in-frame sequences. Some clones are absent from its copies; in checked studies, under half trace to an unresolved V gene, and the reason for the others is unknown. The sample includes 100,000 to 150,000 clones, with approximately 94% observed a single time. The leading ten clones occupy around 6.6% of the sample. According to the study, the label for this sample's time point signals: baseline before first vaccination. The input for sequencing was peripheral blood, taken on day 0 of AZD1222 vaccination. These receptors originate from an adult in good health.

The genes are TRBV5-4 and TRBJ2-1; D remains unclear. The V end lost 9 bases, the J end lost 5 bases, and 15 bases lay between the germline ends. This CDR3 has 13 amino acids. Germline V CDR1 and CDR2: SGHNT, YYREEE (reference sequence). The CDR3 nucleotides read TGTGCCATCGAGAAAGGTCGCAACAATGAGCAGTTCTTC. This gives the protein CAIEKGRNNEQFF. The complete variable domain, with remaining parts taken from reference TRBV5-4 and TRBJ2-1, reads ETGVTQSPTHLIKTRGQQVTLRCSSQSGHNTVSWYQQALGQGPQFIFQYYREEENGRGNFPPRFSGLQFPNYSSELNVNALELDDSALYLCAIEKGRNNEQFFGPGTRLTVL.

J is TRBJ2-7 and V is TRBV6-6; D possibly corresponds to TRBD2 (5 bases). V shed 2 bases and J shed 4 bases, with 6 bases lying between them. Germline values: CDR1 MNHNY, CDR2 SVGAGI (reference sequence). The CDR3 extends over 12 amino acids. This CDR3 is CASSYREYEQYF. DNA for the CDR3: TGTGCCAGCAGTTACAGGGAGTACGAGCAGTACTTC.

For the CDR3, the DNA is TGCGCCAGCCGTCTAGCGGGAGTTTCAGATGAGCAGTTCTTC. It encodes CASRLAGVSDEQFF. The chain uses TRBV5-1 and TRBJ2-1; TRBD2 matches 10 bases. J lost 8 bases, V lost 7 bases, and 9 bases had no gene match. CDR1 SGHRS and CDR2 YFSETQ come from the germline V gene. CDR3 length: 14 amino acids.

The rearrangement links TRBV3-1 (or the pseudogene TRBV3-2) to TRBJ2-7, with D perhaps TRBD1 or TRBD2 (5 bases each). CDR3 length: 15 residues. Trimming took off 4 bases at V and 4 bases at J, with 17 bases between the two ends. Germline V gives CDR1 LGHDT, CDR2 YNNKEL (reference sequence). The CDR3 bases are TGTGCCAGCAGCCCTGCTTGGGGGACCCCTTACGAGCAGTACTTC. This sequence encodes CASSPAWGTPYEQYF.

This rearrangement joins TRBV5-1 to TRBJ1-1; D is undetermined. Trimming left V 1 base short and J 5 bases short, with 12 bases between. This CDR3 is built from 14 residues. From germline, CDR1 is SGHRS and CDR2 YFSETQ. CDR3 loop: CASSLSRGGTEAFF. In DNA form, the CDR3 reads TGCGCCAGCAGCTTGTCGCGGGGAGGGACTGAAGCTTTCTTT.

The chain couples TRBV6-2 or TRBV6-3 to TRBJ2-1; D ambiguous. This CDR3 is built from 16 residues. Germline V gene lookup returns CDR1 MNHEY and CDR2 SVGEGT. V was cut by 1 base and J by 2 bases, with 12 bases left in between. The DNA of the CDR3 is TGTGCCAGCAGTTACTATAGTCGGCAAACCTACAATGAGCAGTTCTTC. It is translated as CASSYYSRQTYNEQFF.

The chain combines TRBV3-1 (or the pseudogene TRBV3-2) with TRBJ1-2; D uncertain. Trimming removed 0 bases at V and 7 bases at J, with 12 bases between. CDR3 size: 14 residues. Germline V CDR1 and CDR2: LGHDT, YNNKEL (reference sequence). CDR3 sequence reads: CASSQEGGWGGYTF. The DNA for the CDR3 is TGTGCCAGCAGCCAAGAAGGCGGGTGGGGTGGCTACACCTTC.

The rearrangement uses TRBV28 and TRBJ1-4, with a weak D call TRBD1 (6 bases). V shed 3 bases and J shed 7 bases, with 15 bases lying between them. The CDR3 is 15 amino acids. From germline, CDR1 is MDHEN and CDR2 SYDVKM. The CDR3: CASSFTAQGREKLFF. In DNA, the CDR3 is TGTGCCAGCAGTTTTACGGCACAGGGTCGTGAAAAACTGTTTTTT.

This rearrangement joins TRBV27 to TRBJ1-1; no clear D gene. Per the germline V gene, CDR1 is MNHEY and CDR2 is SMNVEV (reference sequence). Trimming shortened V by 4 bases and J by 1 base, and 7 bases separated the two germline ends. CDR3 length: 13 amino acids. The CDR3 DNA reads as TGTGCCAGCAGTTGGGTTGAGAACACTGAAGCTTTCTTT. It codes for CASSWVENTEAFF.

This rearrangement joins TRBV12-3 or TRBV12-4 to TRBJ2-2; no reliable D call. Trimming shortened V by 5 bases and J by 5 bases, and 3 bases separated the two germline ends. The CDR3 is 11 residues long. The CDR3 here is CASSQTGELFF. The CDR3 DNA reads TGTGCCAGCAGTCAAACCGGGGAGCTGTTTTTT.

This clone was seen a handful of times. The gene calls are TRBV12-3 or TRBV12-4 and TRBJ2-3; possibly TRBD1 or TRBD2 for D (5 bases each). The V end was cut by 6 bases, the J end by 15 bases, with 22 bases between. The CDR3 sequence is 13 residues long. The CDR3 bases are TGTGCCAGCAGCGAGGCTCAGTGGGGACCAGTTTATTTT. Its protein is CASSEAQWGPVYF.

This sequence joins TRBV19 and TRBJ1-1; D is undetermined. There are 13 residues in the CDR3. Per the germline V gene, CDR1 is LNHDA and CDR2 is SQIVND (reference sequence). V lost 8 bases and J lost 1, with 11 bases in between. CDR3 loop: CASFVGPNTEAFF. The CDR3 DNA follows: TGTGCCAGTTTTGTAGGGCCGAACACTGAAGCTTTCTTT. Drawing the rest from reference TRBV19 and TRBJ1-1, the complete variable domain is DGGITQSPKYLFRKEGQNVTLSCEQNLNHDAMYWYRQDPGQGLRLIYYSQIVNDFQKGDIAEGYSVSREKKESFPLTVTSAQKNPTAFYLCASFVGPNTEAFFGQGTRLTVV.

The chain is built from TRBV25-1 and TRBJ2-7, with 8 positions matching TRBD1. J lost 3 bases, V lost 3 bases, and 4 bases had no gene match. This CDR3 region has 14 residues. The germline V gene has CDR1 MGHDK and CDR2 SYGVNS. The CDR3 region is CASSDGQGNYEQYF. The CDR3 DNA sequence: TGTGCCAGCAGTGACGGACAGGGCAACTACGAGCAGTACTTC.

The J gene is TRBJ2-1, the V gene TRBV3-1 (or the pseudogene TRBV3-2); D is possibly TRBD2 (5 bases). CDR1 and CDR2 from the germline V gene are LGHDT and YNNKEL (reference sequence). CDR3 size: 17 residues. The germline V and J ends were trimmed by 0 bases and 4 bases, with 16 bases remaining between them. The CDR3: CASSQDLRGGLYNEQFF. The CDR3 coding sequence is TGTGCCAGCAGCCAAGATCTAAGAGGAGGACTGTACAATGAGCAGTTCTTC.

A note on this clone: The same CDR3 arises from other DNA sequences in this sample as well. The chain carries TRBV19 and TRBJ2-7; no clear D gene. Trimming stripped 3 bases from V and 3 bases from J, with 9 bases between. From germline, CDR1 is LNHDA and CDR2 SQIVND (reference sequence). This CDR3 contains 13 residues. The DNA for the CDR3 is TGTGCCAGTAGTATTGGGCGGAGCTACGAGCAGTACTTC. Residues: CASSIGRSYEQYF.

The gene calls are TRBV27 and TRBJ2-7, with D perhaps matching TRBD2 (5 bases). Germline CDR1 is MNHEY and CDR2 is SMNVEV (reference sequence). The V end lost 3 bases, the J end lost 2 bases, and 11 bases lay between the germline ends. This CDR3 region has 14 residues. CDR3 loop: CASSLAGRPYEQYF. DNA for the CDR3: TGTGCCAGCAGTTTGGCGGGCCGCCCCTACGAGCAGTACTTC.

The V call is TRBV9, the J call TRBJ1-6, with 8 bases aligning to TRBD1. The CDR3 runs to 15 residues. Trimming at V came to 3 bases and at J to 14 bases, leaving 13 bases not matched to a gene. CDR1 SGDLS and CDR2 YYNGEE come from the germline V gene. This chain's CDR3 is CASSGRDRPVSALHF. For the CDR3, the DNA is TGTGCCAGCAGCGGCCGGGACAGGCCCGTTTCGGCCCTCCACTTT.

The CDR3 DNA is TGTGCCAGCAGCTTACATACGGGATATAATGAAAAACTGTTTTTT. This sequence encodes CASSLHTGYNEKLFF. The chain employs TRBV7-8 and TRBJ1-4, with D unresolved. Germline V gene data show CDR1 as SGHVS and CDR2 as FQNEAQ. The V end lost 2 bases, the J end lost 4 bases, and 11 bases lay between the germline ends. The CDR3 totals 15 residues.

This clone was recorded once. The chain links TRBV29-1 to TRBJ1-2; a weak D match, TRBD1 (6 bases). This CDR3 is 15 amino acids long. CDR1 and CDR2 from the germline V gene are SQVTM and ANQGSEA. V was clipped by 0 bases and J by 4 bases, with 15 bases between them. The CDR3 spells CSVEDAGAAGYGYTF. In nucleotides, the CDR3 is TGCAGCGTTGAAGATGCAGGGGCCGCGGGCTATGGCTACACCTTC.

This clone appeared a few times. This chain links TRBV5-1 with TRBJ2-7; 10 positions match TRBD2. CDR1 and CDR2 from the germline V gene are SGHRS and YFSETQ. The junction had 3 bases not matched to a gene; V was cut back by 0 bases and J by 3 bases. The CDR3 length is 15 residues. The CDR3 spells CASSLAGLASYEQYF. In nucleotides, the CDR3 is TGCGCCAGCAGCTTGGCGGGACTAGCGAGCTACGAGCAGTACTTC.

The chain has TRBV27 and TRBJ2-1; TRBD1 matches at 9 bases. The V and J ends lost 5 bases and 4 bases, in that order; junction bases with no gene match: 9. CDR3 length: 16 amino acids. Germline-derived CDR1 and CDR2 are MNHEY and SMNVEV (reference sequence). CDR3 coding DNA: TGTGCCAGCAGTCCATGGGGGACAGGGAAGTACAATGAGCAGTTCTTC. This encodes CASSPWGTGKYNEQFF.

The chain carries TRBV6-5 and TRBJ2-7; the D is unclear. The CDR3 is 13 residues long. CDR1 is MNHEY and CDR2 is SVGAGI in the germline V gene. V was pared by 7 bases and J by 0 bases, with 10 bases between. CDR3 nucleotides: TGTGCCAGCAATGGCTGGAGCTCCTACGAGCAGTACTTC. It codes for CASNGWSSYEQYF.

CDR3 sequence (DNA): TGCAGCGTTGAAGACCGAGGTGGCACTGAAGCTTTCTTT. It is translated as CSVEDRGGTEAFF. The genes are TRBV29-1 and TRBJ1-1; no definite D call. Germline V CDR1 and CDR2: SQVTM, ANQGSEA. Trimming removed 0 bases at V and 4 bases at J, with 9 bases between. The CDR3 totals 13 residues.

The chain recombines TRBV3-1 (or the pseudogene TRBV3-2) with TRBJ2-3; possibly TRBD2 for D (6 bases). The CDR3 spans 12 residues. The germline V and J ends were trimmed by 6 bases and 4 bases, with 8 bases remaining between them. CDR1 is LGHDT and CDR2 is YNNKEL in the germline V gene (reference sequence). CDR3 DNA sequence: TGTGCCAGCAGGGGGACTTCAGATACGCAGTATTTT. As protein: CASRGTSDTQYF.

The chain links TRBV18 to TRBJ1-2; 10 bases map to TRBD1. V gave up 6 bases and J gave up 2 bases; unmatched junction bases: 0. The CDR3 has 13 amino acids. Germline V CDR1 and CDR2: KGHSH, LQKENI. The CDR3 spells CASSGQGNYGYTF. CDR3 nucleotide sequence: TGTGCCAGCTCGGGACAGGGGAACTATGGCTACACCTTC.

In this sample, this clone turned up a few times. The chain carries TRBV3-1 (or the pseudogene TRBV3-2) and TRBJ1-1; D not resolved. The germline CDR1 and CDR2 sequences are LGHDT and YNNKEL (reference sequence). V was trimmed by 4 bases and J by 7 bases, leaving 10 bases between them. The CDR3 is 12 residues long. Here the CDR3 reads CASSPGRLEAFF. CDR3 nucleotide sequence: TGTGCCAGCAGCCCTGGACGGCTTGAAGCTTTCTTT.

This clone was observed a handful of times. V usage is TRBV5-4 and J usage is TRBJ2-5; D is unclear. CDR1 is SGHNT and CDR2 is YYREEE in the germline V gene (reference sequence). V was cut by 4 bases and J by 2 bases, with 12 bases left in between. This CDR3 has 14 amino acids. The CDR3 sequence is CASSVDLHQETQYF. In nucleotides, the CDR3 is TGTGCCAGCAGCGTCGACTTGCATCAAGAGACCCAGTACTTC.

This chain uses TRBV29-1 with TRBJ1-1; D possibly corresponds to TRBD1 (6 bases). The germline V gene encodes CDR1 SQVTM and CDR2 ANQGSEA. Deletions cut 3 bases from V and 5 bases from J, with 10 bases between. The CDR3 consists of 12 residues. The CDR3 DNA reads as TGCAGCGTTGACAGGGGCGGAACTGAAGCTTTCTTT. Protein sequence: CSVDRGGTEAFF.

The chain employs TRBV3-1 (or the pseudogene TRBV3-2) and TRBJ2-4; TRBD2 aligns across 12 bases. Germline V gene sequence: CDR1 LGHDT, CDR2 YNNKEL (reference sequence). The CDR3 sequence is 15 residues long. With V trimmed by 4 bases and J by 9 bases, 7 bases remained unmatched. The chain's CDR3 is CASSLTSGRWGIQYF. The CDR3 nucleotides are TGTGCCAGCAGCCTAACTAGCGGGAGGTGGGGCATTCAGTACTTC.

The chain recombines TRBV15 with TRBJ2-7; possible D gene TRBD2, 6 bases. V was clipped by 5 bases and J by 3 bases, with 17 bases between them. This CDR3 is built from 15 residues. Germline values: CDR1 LNHNV, CDR2 YYDKDF (reference sequence). The CDR3 sequence: CATSPYGGGLYEQYF. CDR3 coding DNA: TGTGCCACCAGCCCTTATGGGGGAGGACTCTACGAGCAGTACTTC.